The 31 T cell receptor beta chains in this list originate from one sample, sequenced in a study of T cell changes during pregnancy in multiple sclerosis. Here immunoSEQ multiplex PCR was the method, and the copy in TCRdb shows in-frame clones only, minus some. In the table there are 68,000 or so clones, 75% to 95% of which are singletons. The starting material was peripheral blood, obtained in the second trimester of pregnancy. These receptors were collected from a female donor with multiple sclerosis, enrolled in a pregnancy study.

The chain links TRBV11-3 to TRBJ2-7; 10 bases are shared with TRBD1. Germline CDR1 reads SGHNT; CDR2 reads YENEEA. The junction had 10 bases not matched to a gene; V was cut back by 0 bases and J by 2 bases. CDR3 length equals 18 residues. The CDR3: CASSLDKRGTGETYEQYF. The DNA of the CDR3 is TGTGCCAGCAGCTTAGATAAACGGGGGACAGGGGAAACCTACGAGCAGTACTTC.

The chain couples TRBV14 to TRBJ1-2; D gene uncertain. The CDR3 covers 12 residues. The V and J ends lost 0 bases and 4 bases respectively, with 3 bases between them. Germline CDR1 reads SGHDN; CDR2 reads FVKESK. CDR3 protein: CASSQDSYGYTF. The CDR3 DNA sequence: TGTGCCAGCAGCCAAGACAGCTATGGCTACACCTTC.

This chain connects TRBV10-3 to TRBJ2-1; the D gene is possibly TRBD2 (6 bases). The germline V gene encodes CDR1 ENHRY and CDR2 SYGVKD. The CDR3 runs 14 residues. Trimming pared 7 bases from V and 2 bases from J, leaving 12 bases between. The CDR3, as DNA: TGTGCCATCAAAGGAGGGGCCCCCTACAATGAGCAGTTCTTC. As protein: CAIKGGAPYNEQFF.

The V and J genes are TRBV6-1 and TRBJ1-1; D unclear. The V end lost 3 bases, the J end lost 0 bases, and 17 bases lay between the germline ends. There are 17 residues in the CDR3. Germline loops: CDR1 MNHNS, CDR2 SASEGT. The CDR3 spells CASSDLAGPPLNTEAFF. The CDR3 nucleotides read TGTGCCAGCAGTGATTTGGCAGGCCCCCCTTTGAACACTGAAGCTTTCTTT.

The CDR3 DNA reads as TGTGCCAGCACTAACGCCGGGGAGCTGTTTTTT. This gives the protein CASTNAGELFF. This chain uses TRBV6-5 with TRBJ2-2; no firm D call. Looked up from germline, CDR1 is MNHEY and CDR2 is SVGAGI. Trimming removed 7 bases from V and 6 bases from J, with 6 bases in between. CDR3 size: 11 residues.

The chain is built from TRBV11-1 and TRBJ2-2; D is possibly TRBD1 (7 bases). Germline CDR1 is SGHAT and CDR2 is FQDESV (reference sequence). V was clipped by 0 bases and J by 1 base, with 9 bases between them. The CDR3 length is 16 residues. The CDR3 here is CASSLARDRNTGELFF. Here the CDR3 DNA reads TGTGCCAGCAGCTTAGCGCGGGACAGGAACACCGGGGAGCTGTTTTTT.

This clone appeared once. This rearrangement joins TRBV7-8 to TRBJ2-3; maybe TRBD2 (6 bases). This CDR3 has 14 amino acids. Germline V gene lookup returns CDR1 SGHVS and CDR2 FQNEAQ. V lost 1 base to trimming and J lost 2 bases, with 7 bases between them. The CDR3 reads CASSLGTNTDTQYF. As DNA, the CDR3 is TGTGCCAGCAGCTTAGGGACTAACACAGATACGCAGTATTTT.

This clone was seen once. V and J are TRBV7-9 and TRBJ1-5; TRBD1 might be the D (5 bases). V lost 2 bases and J 16 bases, leaving 18 bases between the germline ends. Germline V gene data show CDR1 as SEHNR and CDR2 as FQNEAQ (reference sequence). The CDR3 is 13 residues long. CDR3: CASSLIGTGDLHF. In nucleotides, the CDR3 is TGTGCCAGCAGCTTAATCGGTACAGGCGACCTCCATTTT.

CDR3 in amino acids: CASSSRQGTTNEKLFF. CDR3 DNA: TGTGCCAGCAGTTCCAGACAGGGTACAACTAATGAAAAACTGTTTTTT. The V gene is TRBV6-5, the J gene TRBJ1-4, with 7 bases that match TRBD1. Germline values: CDR1 MNHEY, CDR2 SVGAGI. The CDR3 contains 16 residues. J gave up 0 bases and V 4 bases, and 5 bases lay outside the gene matches.

The chain links TRBV12-5 to TRBJ1-1, with D hard to call. The germline CDR1 and CDR2 sequences are LGHNT and FRNRAP. This CDR3 region has 15 residues. Trimming took off 0 bases at V and 2 bases at J, with 10 bases between the two ends. The CDR3 protein is CASGLVLGRNTEAFF. The CDR3 DNA is TGTGCTAGTGGTTTGGTACTCGGGAGAAACACTGAAGCTTTCTTT.

This clone was observed a handful of times. The chain recombines TRBV6-5 with TRBJ1-1, with 9 bases fitting TRBD1. Germline CDR1 is MNHEY and CDR2 is SVGAGI. CDR3 length: 12 residues. V was clipped by 7 bases and J by 11 bases; unmatched bases: 8. The CDR3 spells CASTGTGKGAFF. The CDR3 coding sequence is TGTGCCAGCACAGGGACAGGGAAGGGGGCTTTCTTT.

The chain has TRBV7-3 and TRBJ2-1; 10 bases line up with TRBD2. Germline V lookup: CDR1 SGHTA, CDR2 FQGTGA. The CDR3 is 15 residues long. Unmatched junction bases numbered 5, after V lost 5 bases and J lost 4 bases. The CDR3 DNA is TGTGCCAGCAGCATACTAGCGGGGAGATACAATGAGCAGTTCTTC. Amino acid sequence: CASSILAGRYNEQFF.

V and J are TRBV9 and TRBJ1-1; 12 bases are shared with TRBD1. Per germline, CDR1 SGDLS and CDR2 YYNGEE. CDR3 length: 20 residues. Unmatched junction bases numbered 13, after V lost 0 bases and J lost 1 base. CDR3 sequence reads: CASSVGAGQGATGKNTEAFF. Here the CDR3 DNA reads TGTGCCAGCAGCGTAGGGGCGGGACAGGGGGCAACAGGGAAGAACACTGAAGCTTTCTTT. Full variable domain (outside the CDR3, taken from reference TRBV9 and TRBJ1-1): DSGVTQTPKHLITATGQRVTLRCSPRSGDLSVYWYQQSLDQGLQFLIQYYNGEERAKGNILERFSAQQFPDLHSELNLSSLELGDSALYFCASSVGAGQGATGKNTEAFFGQGTRLTVV.

The chain is built from TRBV4-3 and TRBJ2-7; 10 nucleotides match TRBD1. J was trimmed by 4 bases and V by 4 bases; bases with no gene match: 4. There are 14 residues in the CDR3. Germline V lookup: CDR1 LGHNA, CDR2 YSLEER. The CDR3 is CASSPTGGAYEQYF. The CDR3 bases are TGCGCCAGCAGCCCGACAGGGGGCGCGTACGAGCAGTACTTC.

The chain is built from TRBV6-6 and TRBJ2-5; TRBD2 matches 13 bases. Looked up from germline, CDR1 is MNHNY and CDR2 is SVGAGI (reference sequence). CDR3 length: 15 amino acids. The junction had 4 bases not matched to a gene; V was cut back by 5 bases and J by 4 bases. The CDR3 protein is CASSRLAGGRETQYF. As DNA, the CDR3 is TGTGCCAGCAGTAGACTAGCGGGGGGTAGAGAGACCCAGTACTTC.

The V call is TRBV27, the J call TRBJ2-3; 9 bases align to TRBD1. The trim removed 5 bases at V and 7 bases at J, leaving 10 bases unmatched. CDR1 and CDR2 (germline): MNHEY, SMNVEV (reference sequence). The CDR3 runs to 15 residues. The CDR3, as DNA: TGTGCCAGCAGTCCCTGGACAGGGGTTCGAAATACGCAGTATTTT. It is translated as CASSPWTGVRNTQYF.

The V and J genes are TRBV4-3 and TRBJ1-3; D is possibly TRBD1 (6 bases). The CDR3 sequence is 15 residues long. Trimming left V 4 bases short and J 1 base short, with 11 bases between. Germline CDR1 and CDR2: LGHNA and YSLEER. The CDR3 protein is CASSREGGSGNTIYF. Here the CDR3 DNA reads TGCGCCAGCAGCCGAGAGGGGGGGTCTGGAAACACCATATATTTT.

As for this clone: Sequence at one end of the junction differs from germline and may be a read error. This chain links TRBV30 with TRBJ1-1, with 7 nucleotides matching TRBD1. The CDR3 contains 18 residues. Germline V lookup: CDR1 GTSNPN, CDR2 SVGIG (reference sequence). CDR3 sequence (DNA): TGTGCTATGGACAAGGGACAGACAGTCGCCGTTAAGAACGCTGAAGCTTTCTTT. This translates into CAMDKGQTVAVKNAEAFF.

The V and J genes are TRBV6-1 and TRBJ1-6; a possible D gene is TRBD1 (6 bases). Trimming removed 3 bases from V and 4 bases from J, with 10 bases in between. This CDR3 comprises 15 residues. Germline CDR1 MNHNS, CDR2 SASEGT. The CDR3 nucleotides are TGTGCCAGCAGTGATGGCAGGGGATATAATTCACCCCTCCACTTT. Translating it yields CASSDGRGYNSPLHF.

The V and J genes are TRBV5-4 and TRBJ1-1; D not resolved. In germline, CDR1 is SGHNT, CDR2 YYREEE (reference sequence). This CDR3 is built from 13 residues. Trimming pared 0 bases from V and 6 bases from J, leaving 9 bases between. CDR3 in DNA: TGTGCCAGCAGCTTGGGAGAACCCCCTGAAGCTTTCTTT. This encodes CASSLGEPPEAFF.

This clone turned up a few times. The V call is TRBV6-1, the J call TRBJ2-3; D gene ambiguous. V was cut by 5 bases and J by 2 bases, with 2 bases left in between. This CDR3 comprises 11 residues. In germline, CDR1 is MNHNS, CDR2 SASEGT. The CDR3 bases are TGTGCCAGCAGTCTCACAGATACGCAGTATTTT. Translating it yields CASSLTDTQYF.

V and J are TRBV7-6 and TRBJ2-7; possible D gene TRBD1, 6 bases. V was clipped by 2 bases and J by 6 bases, with 8 bases between them. The CDR3 has 12 amino acids. Germline lookup yields CDR1 SGHVS and CDR2 FNYEAQ. Here the CDR3 reads CASSLLGGEQYF. DNA for the CDR3: TGTGCCAGCAGCTTATTAGGGGGCGAGCAGTACTTC.

The chain joins TRBV7-2 to TRBJ2-7; 7 positions agree with TRBD2. Germline values: CDR1 SGHTA, CDR2 FQGNSA. V dropped 4 bases and J dropped 4; count of bases not matched to a gene: 13. This CDR3 region has 16 residues. DNA of the CDR3: TGTGCCAGCAGCTCTCCTGAGGTTACGGGGGGATACGAGCAGTACTTC. Residues: CASSSPEVTGGYEQYF. Based on the CDR3 plus reference TRBV7-2 and TRBJ2-7, the full variable domain is GAGVSQSPSNKVTEKGKDVELRCDPISGHTALYWYRQSLGQGLEFLIYFQGNSAPDKSGLPSDRFSAERTGGSVSTLTIQRTQQEDSAVYLCASSSPEVTGGYEQYFGPGTRLTVT.

The chain joins TRBV5-6 to TRBJ2-3; weak D call: TRBD2 (6 bases). The germline CDR1 and CDR2 sequences are SGHDT and YYEEEE. CDR3 length: 16 amino acids. The V gene lost 5 bases and the J gene lost 4 bases, with 20 bases spanning the gap. The CDR3 coding sequence is TGTGCCAGCAGGGACCCTAGCGTTCCTTCCGCAGATACGCAGTATTTT. Translating it yields CASRDPSVPSADTQYF.

The V and J genes are TRBV7-2 and TRBJ2-1; tentative D call: TRBD1 (6 bases). V lost 0 bases and J 3 bases, leaving 9 bases between the germline ends. Germline CDR1 reads SGHTA; CDR2 reads FQGNSA. This CDR3 has 15 amino acids. The DNA for the CDR3 is TGTGCCAGCAGCTTAGCGCAGGGGCGCTACAATGAGCAGTTCTTC. Translated, it gives CASSLAQGRYNEQFF.

This chain joins TRBV15 and TRBJ1-5, with a tentative D call TRBD1 (6 bases). CDR3 length equals 15 residues. Germline V CDR1 and CDR2: LNHNV, YYDKDF (reference sequence). Trimming took off 8 bases at V and 0 bases at J, with 14 bases between the two ends. The CDR3 protein is CATRPPGDSNQPQHF. The CDR3 DNA follows: TGTGCCACCCGGCCCCCAGGGGATAGCAATCAGCCCCAGCATTTT.

This clone was found once. CDR3 DNA: TGTGCCAGCAGCCTAGCGGGACAGAGAAATTCACCCCTCCACTTT. Translated, it gives CASSLAGQRNSPLHF. The chain has TRBV6-5 and TRBJ1-6; 7 bases align to TRBD1. The V segment lost 6 bases and the J segment 7 bases; nucleotides outside the gene matches: 9. This CDR3 region has 15 residues. The germline gives CDR1 MNHEY, CDR2 SVGAGI.

This clone appeared once. This chain joins TRBV19 and TRBJ2-6; D gene unclear. The V and J ends lost 9 bases and 0 bases respectively, with 9 bases between them. This CDR3 is built from 14 residues. Germline loops: CDR1 LNHDA, CDR2 SQIVND (reference sequence). Here the CDR3 reads CASRVDSGANVLTF. CDR3 in DNA: TGTGCCAGCCGGGTGGACTCTGGGGCCAACGTCCTGACTTTC.

This chain connects TRBV5-4 to TRBJ2-2, with 9 bases matching TRBD1. V trimming: 1 base; J trimming: 4 bases; junction bases outside the gene matches: 5. The CDR3 is made up of 16 amino acids. CDR1 and CDR2 (germline): SGHNT, YYREEE (reference sequence). CDR3 amino acids: CASSLLDRGGTGELFF. DNA for the CDR3: TGTGCCAGCAGCTTGCTGGACAGGGGTGGCACCGGGGAGCTGTTTTTT.

The chain couples TRBV18 to TRBJ1-5; D is perhaps TRBD1 (6 bases). Trimming left V 1 base short and J 6 bases short, with 10 bases between. This CDR3 contains 14 residues. Germline-derived CDR1 and CDR2 are KGHSH and LQKENI. CDR3 sequence (DNA): TGTGCCAGCTCACCACTTGGGGGGGCTCAGCCCCAGCATTTT. This translates into CASSPLGGAQPQHF.

The rearrangement uses TRBV5-6 and TRBJ1-1; 7 nucleotides line up with TRBD1. CDR3 length: 14 amino acids. The J segment lost 1 base and the V segment lost 3 bases, leaving 3 bases of the junction unmatched. The germline gives CDR1 SGHDT, CDR2 YYEEEE. The CDR3: CASSYRQGNTEAFF. The DNA for the CDR3 is TGTGCCAGCAGCTACAGACAGGGGAACACTGAAGCTTTCTTT.